One TCR beta chain is described in this entry. Its antigen is still unknown. One entry per CDR3 protein, called by TCRdb with MiXCR from the 5' RACE reads. The data contain about 500,000 distinct CDR3 sequences, roughly an eighth of them singletons. These data come from a study of identical twins. Donors uniformly comprised healthy Caucasians. The study, taken as a whole, reports: There is a chance that invariant MAIT and iNKT cells partially muddied zero-insertion analyses. Shared out-of-frame alpha sequences (those common to twins) showed excess low generation probability. Twins shared beta out-of-frame sequences in excess, but this excess was weaker.

The same sample was also used in a study of yellow fever vaccine responses in identical twins.

The receptor was derived from a woman under 30 in good health. Sequencing was performed on CD4+ T cells sorted from blood.

In nucleotides, the CDR3 is TGTGCCAGCAGACCCCATCTAGGGTCGGACGAGCAGTACTTC. Translation: CASRPHLGSDEQYF. The chain recombines TRBV6-2 or TRBV6-3 with TRBJ2-7, with D hard to call. Trimming stripped 6 bases from V and 5 bases from J, with 17 bases between. CDR3 length equals 14 residues. Per the germline V gene, CDR1 is MNHEY and CDR2 is SVGEGT.